This TCR beta chain was sequenced in a study of blood T cells in healthy people across ages. In its sample, this clonotype was seen a few times. With a J-beta primer mix and a sample-barcoded 5' primer, a second PCR ran about 7 to 12 cycles. TCRdb called the 5' RACE reads again in MiXCR, with one record for every CDR3 protein. In the table there are hundreds of thousands of distinct CDR3 sequences, under 30% of which are singletons. All donors came from Russia, were Caucasian and healthy, and spanned ages about 6 to 100. Total RNA, at least 5 micrograms per sample, was extracted from PBMCs. Germline assignment: CDR1 ENHRY and CDR2 SYGVKD. V lost 2 bases and J lost 0, with 17 bases in between. The CDR3 has 17 amino acids. These data also featured in a second study, about T cells of mothers and their children. In that study: Sequencing got over 8 million TCR beta CDR3 reads from each mother and approximately 3 million from each child.

The V call is TRBV10-3, the J call TRBJ2-7; either TRBD1 or TRBD2 may supply D (5 bases each). The sequence was collected from a boy between 10 and 17 years old in good health. The sequenced material came from blood. In DNA, the CDR3 is TGTGCCATCAGTGAGCCGACTTTGGGACCATCCTCCTACGAGCAGTACTTC. Protein sequence: CAISEPTLGPSSYEQYF.